This TCR beta chain was sequenced in a study of T cell changes during pregnancy in multiple sclerosis. V was clipped by 7 bases and J by 1 base, with 10 bases between them. CDR1 SQVTM and CDR2 ANQGSEA come from the germline V gene. The length of the CDR3 is 13 residues. Clones were read by immunoSEQ multiplex PCR, and TCRdb kept only the in-frame ones, dropping some. The data contain about 57,000 clones, around nine tenths of them seen just once; the ten biggest clones take up 1.8%. This chain joins TRBV29-1 and TRBJ1-4; D possibly corresponds to TRBD1 (5 bases). The receptor comes from a female donor with multiple sclerosis, enrolled in a pregnancy study. Material: peripheral blood, obtained after pregnancy. For the CDR3, the DNA is TGCAGCGCTGGGGGGGGAACTAATGAAAAACTGTTTTTT. Translation gives CSAGGGTNEKLFF.